The 27 T cell receptor beta chains below were found in one sample sequenced in a study of T-cell memory formation after mild COVID-19. A single record per CDR3 protein comes from TCRdb applying MiXCR to the 5' RACE reads. The sample consists of some 330,000 distinct CDR3 sequences, approximately 21% of them appearing once. Material for sequencing was PBMCs or a T cell subset sorted from them (not recorded which). The receptor set was obtained from an adult woman who had mild COVID-19 (a few samples of this study predate the infection). Cell type and time point are not known.

This clonotype has more than one count but fewer than ten. J is TRBJ1-2 and V is TRBV18; 7 nucleotides line up with TRBD1. Germline assignment: CDR1 KGHSH and CDR2 LQKENI. With V trimmed by 3 bases and J by 7 bases, 8 bases remained unmatched. The length of the CDR3 is 14 residues. CDR3 amino acids: CASSPDRDSSGYTF. The CDR3 nucleotides are TGTGCCAGCTCACCCGACCGGGACAGCAGTGGCTACACCTTC.

This clonotype was recorded a few times. The chain uses TRBV7-3 and TRBJ2-7; a possible D gene is TRBD2 (6 bases). This CDR3 contains 14 residues. Looked up from germline, CDR1 is SGHTA and CDR2 is FQGTGA. V gave up 5 bases and J gave up 4 bases, with 15 bases separating them. CDR3 nucleotides: TGTGCCAGCAGCATGGACGGCGGAGGGTACGAGCAGTACTTC. This gives the protein CASSMDGGGYEQYF. Full variable domain (rest looked up from reference TRBV7-3 and TRBJ2-7): GAGVSQTPSNKVTEKGKYVELRCDPISGHTALYWYRQSLGQGPEFLIYFQGTGAADDSGLPNDRFFAVRPEGSVSTLKIQRTERGDSAVYLCASSMDGGGYEQYFGPGTRLTVT.

This clonotype was detected only a few times. V gene TRBV20-1 combines with J gene TRBJ2-7; D is unclear. The germline V gene has CDR1 DFQATT and CDR2 SNEGSKA (reference sequence). This CDR3 contains 15 residues. The V end was cut by 3 bases, the J end by 2 bases, with 17 bases between. The CDR3 is CSASNRSGLTYEQYF. As DNA, the CDR3 is TGCAGTGCTAGTAATCGGTCTGGGTTAACCTACGAGCAGTACTTC.

V usage is TRBV11-2 and J usage is TRBJ2-4, with 8 bases that match TRBD2. The CDR3 has 17 amino acids. V dropped 3 bases and J dropped 5; count of bases not matched to a gene: 12. Germline V gene sequence: CDR1 SGHAT, CDR2 FQNNGV. CDR3 amino acids: CASSLRSGGYQENIQYF. DNA of the CDR3: TGTGCCAGCAGCTTGCGGAGCGGGGGATATCAGGAAAACATTCAGTACTTC. The full variable domain, in which reference TRBV11-2 and TRBJ2-4 provide the parts outside the CDR3, is EAGVAQSPRYKIIEKRQSVAFWCNPISGHATLYWYQQILGQGPKLLIQFQNNGVVDDSQLPKDRFSAERLKGVDSTLKIQPAKLEDSAVYLCASSLRSGGYQENIQYFGAGTRLSVL.

V is TRBV5-1 and J is TRBJ2-7; D is possibly TRBD2 (6 bases). Germline V gene lookup returns CDR1 SGHRS and CDR2 YFSETQ. The CDR3 is made up of 13 amino acids. Trimming removed 5 bases at V and 3 bases at J, with 12 bases between. CDR3 sequence (DNA): TGCGCCAGCAGTATGGAGGGTGTCTACGAGCAGTACTTC. Amino acid sequence: CASSMEGVYEQYF. Combining the CDR3 with reference TRBV5-1 and TRBJ2-7 gives the whole variable domain KAGVTQTPRYLIKTRGQQVTLSCSPISGHRSVSWYQQTPGQGLQFLFEYFSETQRNKGNFPGRFSGRQFSNSRSEMNVSTLELGDSALYLCASSMEGVYEQYFGPGTRLTVT.

The V and J genes are TRBV20-1 and TRBJ2-2; 11 bases align to TRBD2. This CDR3 spans 15 amino acids. With V trimmed by 5 bases and J by 4 bases, 6 bases remained unmatched. CDR1 and CDR2 from the germline V gene are DFQATT and SNEGSKA (reference sequence). CDR3 amino acids: CSAARLAGTTGELFF. The CDR3 DNA reads as TGCAGTGCTGCCCGACTAGCGGGGACCACCGGGGAGCTGTTTTTT.

This clonotype was picked up a small number of times. The CDR3 here is CASSEKTGLRTYEQYF. In DNA form, the CDR3 reads TGCGCCAGCAGTGAGAAAACAGGGTTAAGGACCTACGAGCAGTACTTC. The J gene is TRBJ2-7, the V gene TRBV23-1; a possible D gene is TRBD1 (6 bases). TRBV23-1 is treated as an ORF (open reading frame) with a function not yet certain. This CDR3 is 16 amino acids long. V was shortened by 5 bases and J by 2 bases, with 19 bases between the two germline ends.

The chain has TRBV7-2 and TRBJ2-1, with D perhaps TRBD2 (5 bases). V shed 3 bases and J shed 7 bases, with 16 bases lying between them. Germline V gene data show CDR1 as SGHTA and CDR2 as FQGNSA. This CDR3 region has 15 residues. CDR3 region: CASSFSHSSLNEQFF. The CDR3 nucleotides read TGTGCCAGCAGCTTCAGTCACTCTAGCTTAAATGAGCAGTTCTTC.

The chain couples TRBV9 to TRBJ1-2, with no clear D. The V gene lost 3 bases and the J gene lost 8 bases, with 11 bases spanning the gap. In germline, CDR1 is SGDLS, CDR2 YYNGEE. This CDR3 spans 12 amino acids. The CDR3, as DNA: TGTGCCAGCAGCGAGGGCCTCAAAGGCTACACCTTC. It encodes CASSEGLKGYTF.

The chain has TRBV11-2 and TRBJ1-2, with D unresolved. V gave up 0 bases and J gave up 9 bases, with 11 bases separating them. Per germline, CDR1 SGHAT and CDR2 FQNNGV. The CDR3 length is 13 residues. CDR3 DNA sequence: TGTGCCAGCAGCTTAGAAGGAGCGCGTAGCTACACCTTC. Its translation: CASSLEGARSYTF.

This clonotype was detected only a few times. The chain employs TRBV20-1 and TRBJ2-1; D is possibly TRBD1 (6 bases). Germline V gene data show CDR1 as DFQATT and CDR2 as SNEGSKA (reference sequence). V was shortened by 5 bases and J by 7 bases, with 12 bases between the two germline ends. CDR3 length: 12 residues. The DNA of the CDR3 is TGCAGTGCTCGGACCCAGGGGAATGAGCAGTTCTTC. It encodes CSARTQGNEQFF.

This clonotype occurred a few times. The rearrangement links TRBV2 to TRBJ2-2; 9 bases fit TRBD1. Germline V CDR1 and CDR2: SNHLY, FYNNEI. The CDR3 totals 15 residues. J lost 3 bases, V lost 7 bases, and 6 bases had no gene match. CDR3 amino acids: CASKVRTGDTGELFF. CDR3 nucleotide sequence: TGTGCCAGCAAGGTTCGGACAGGGGACACCGGGGAGCTGTTTTTT.

This clonotype appeared a few times. The chain has TRBV20-1 and TRBJ2-3; 11 bases are shared with TRBD2. V gave up 8 bases and J gave up 2 bases; unmatched junction bases: 6. This CDR3 has 14 amino acids. Germline CDR1 is DFQATT and CDR2 is SNEGSKA (reference sequence). The CDR3 sequence is CSPLAGGSTDTQYF. As DNA, the CDR3 is TGCAGTCCGCTAGCGGGGGGTTCCACAGATACGCAGTATTTT.

The chain employs TRBV5-1 and TRBJ2-1, with 10 nucleotides matching TRBD2. The CDR3 has 14 amino acids. V shed 2 bases, J shed 9 bases, and the junction held 5 bases outside the gene matches. Germline V gene data show CDR1 as SGHRS and CDR2 as YFSETQ. The CDR3 nucleotides read TGCGCCAGCAGCTTACCTAGCGGGGGTTTTGAGCAGTTCTTC. Amino acid sequence: CASSLPSGGFEQFF.

This clonotype was recorded many times. The chain is built from TRBV11-2 and TRBJ2-7; D may be TRBD2 (5 bases). The CDR3 length is 14 residues. The V end lost 5 bases, the J end lost 4 bases, and 15 bases lay between the germline ends. Germline lookup yields CDR1 SGHAT and CDR2 FQNNGV. CDR3 in DNA: TGTGCCAGCAGCGGTAAGGAGGCTCGGTACGAGCAGTACTTC. It specifies CASSGKEARYEQYF.

In its sample, this clonotype was seen a few times. J is TRBJ2-5 and V is TRBV20-1, with TRBD2 matching over 13 bases. The ends lost 3 bases at V and 4 bases at J; junction bases unmatched: 5. CDR1 DFQATT and CDR2 SNEGSKA come from the germline V gene (reference sequence). The CDR3 is 15 amino acids. This CDR3 reads CSAREGLAGAETQYF. As DNA, the CDR3 is TGCAGTGCTAGGGAAGGACTAGCGGGAGCAGAGACCCAGTACTTC.

This clonotype appeared a few times. The chain joins TRBV5-5 to TRBJ1-1; the match to TRBD1 covers 7 bases. Germline-derived CDR1 and CDR2 are SGHKS and YYEKEE (reference sequence). CDR3 length: 15 residues. V gave up 5 bases and J gave up 0 bases; unmatched junction bases: 7. The CDR3 sequence: CASRVPGQLNTEAFF. The DNA of the CDR3 is TGTGCCAGCAGGGTACCGGGACAGCTGAACACTGAAGCTTTCTTT.

The chain recombines TRBV6-1 with TRBJ1-1; a weak D match, TRBD1 (6 bases). CDR1 and CDR2 from the germline V gene are MNHNS and SASEGT. The germline V and J ends were trimmed by 10 bases and 7 bases, with 16 bases remaining between them. The CDR3 is 12 amino acids. CDR3 bases: TGTGCCACCGGGGGGCGGAGAATTGAAGCTTTCTTT. Amino acids: CATGGRRIEAFF.

V usage is TRBV7-3 and J usage is TRBJ1-1; 8 nucleotides agree with TRBD1. With V trimmed by 4 bases and J by 1 base, 5 bases remained unmatched. Looked up from germline, CDR1 is SGHTA and CDR2 is FQGTGA. The CDR3 runs 15 residues. The CDR3 loop reads CASSSDRGANTEAFF. In nucleotides, the CDR3 is TGTGCCAGCAGCTCCGACAGGGGAGCGAACACTGAAGCTTTCTTT. Full variable domain (rest looked up from reference TRBV7-3 and TRBJ1-1): GAGVSQTPSNKVTEKGKYVELRCDPISGHTALYWYRQSLGQGPEFLIYFQGTGAADDSGLPNDRFFAVRPEGSVSTLKIQRTERGDSAVYLCASSSDRGANTEAFFGQGTRLTVV.

This clonotype was detected a few times. This chain uses TRBV7-2 with TRBJ1-2; no reliable D call. The CDR3 is made up of 13 amino acids. Trimming shortened V by 3 bases and J by 7 bases, and 12 bases separated the two germline ends. Germline CDR1 is SGHTA and CDR2 is FQGNSA. In DNA, the CDR3 is TGTGCCAGCAGCTTCTCAGAGTCCGCTGGCTACACCTTC. Its protein is CASSFSESAGYTF.

V usage is TRBV10-3 and J usage is TRBJ1-1; no clear D gene. The germline V and J ends were trimmed by 4 bases and 3 bases, with 9 bases remaining between them. CDR1 ENHRY and CDR2 SYGVKD come from the germline V gene. The CDR3 sequence is 13 residues long. The CDR3 DNA reads as TGTGCCATCAGTGGACGGAGTGACACTGAAGCTTTCTTT. Protein sequence: CAISGRSDTEAFF.

At least ten counts were recorded for this clonotype. The chain employs TRBV5-6 and TRBJ1-1, with no clear D. The V gene lost 0 bases and the J gene lost 1 base, with 7 bases spanning the gap. Germline CDR1 and CDR2: SGHDT and YYEEEE. CDR3 size: 14 residues. The CDR3 nucleotides are TGTGCCAGCAGCTTGGGTCTTGGGAACACTGAAGCTTTCTTT. This gives the protein CASSLGLGNTEAFF.

The V gene is TRBV11-2, the J gene TRBJ1-5; 8 nucleotides line up with TRBD1. The V segment lost 2 bases and the J segment 4 bases; nucleotides outside the gene matches: 4. CDR3 length: 15 residues. CDR1 is SGHAT and CDR2 is FQNNGV in the germline V gene. The CDR3 loop reads CASSLQGASNQPQHF. The CDR3 region has the DNA TGTGCCAGCAGCTTACAGGGGGCGTCTAATCAGCCCCAGCATTTT. The full variable domain, completed using reference TRBV11-2 and TRBJ1-5, is EAGVAQSPRYKIIEKRQSVAFWCNPISGHATLYWYQQILGQGPKLLIQFQNNGVVDDSQLPKDRFSAERLKGVDSTLKIQPAKLEDSAVYLCASSLQGASNQPQHFGDGTRLSIL.

This rearrangement joins TRBV6-6 to TRBJ1-2, with D unclear. The germline V gene has CDR1 MNHNY and CDR2 SVGAGI (reference sequence). CDR3 size: 15 residues. V was pared by 4 bases and J by 0 bases, with 12 bases between. CDR3 DNA: TGTGCCAGCAGTTTGAGTGGCAGCACTAACTATGGCTACACCTTC. This codes for CASSLSGSTNYGYTF.

The gene calls are TRBV10-3 and TRBJ1-2; 8 positions agree with TRBD1. CDR1 and CDR2 (germline): ENHRY, SYGVKD. This CDR3 comprises 13 residues. Germline trimming cut 10 bases from V and 7 bases from J; bases unmatched to any gene: 11. The CDR3: CATSTTGDGGYTF. CDR3 in DNA: TGTGCCACCTCTACGACAGGGGATGGTGGCTACACCTTC.

The V call is TRBV7-3, the J call TRBJ2-7; D gene unclear. The V gene lost 1 base and the J gene lost 3 bases, with 7 bases spanning the gap. CDR1 is SGHTA and CDR2 is FQGTGA in the germline V gene. There are 13 residues in the CDR3. The CDR3 DNA reads as TGTGCCAGCAGCTTAAATAGGAACTACGAGCAGTACTTC. As protein: CASSLNRNYEQYF. The entire variable domain, with the rest obtained from reference TRBV7-3 and TRBJ2-7, is as follows: GAGVSQTPSNKVTEKGKYVELRCDPISGHTALYWYRQSLGQGPEFLIYFQGTGAADDSGLPNDRFFAVRPEGSVSTLKIQRTERGDSAVYLCASSLNRNYEQYFGPGTRLTVT.

This chain uses TRBV6-5 with TRBJ1-1; D gene ambiguous. Per the germline V gene, CDR1 is MNHEY and CDR2 is SVGAGI. Trimming stripped 6 bases from V and 4 bases from J, with 21 bases between. CDR3 length equals 16 residues. The CDR3 coding sequence is TGTGCCAGCAGCCAAACCTGGCGGGCGGGTGGCACTGAAGCTTTCTTT. Amino acids: CASSQTWRAGGTEAFF.